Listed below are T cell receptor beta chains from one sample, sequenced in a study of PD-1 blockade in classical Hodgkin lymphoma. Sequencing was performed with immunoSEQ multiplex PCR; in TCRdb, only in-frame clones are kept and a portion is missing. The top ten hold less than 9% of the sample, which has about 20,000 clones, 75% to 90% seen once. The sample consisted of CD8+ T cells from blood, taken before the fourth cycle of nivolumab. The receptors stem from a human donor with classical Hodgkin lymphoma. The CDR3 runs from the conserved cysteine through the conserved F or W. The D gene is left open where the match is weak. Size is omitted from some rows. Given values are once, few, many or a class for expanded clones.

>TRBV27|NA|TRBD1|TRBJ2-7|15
CASSLQTGETYEQYF
TGTGCCAGCAGTCTACAGACAGGGGAGACCTACGAGCAGTACTTC
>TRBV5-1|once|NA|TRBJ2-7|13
CASSLYRGAEQYF
TGCGCCAGCAGCTTGTACCGGGGGGCCGAGCAGTACTTC
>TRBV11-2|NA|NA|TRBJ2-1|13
CASSLEGPGEQFF
TGTGCCAGCAGCTTAGAAGGGCCAGGTGAGCAGTTCTTC
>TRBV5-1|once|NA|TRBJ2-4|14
CASSPDLAKNIQYF
TGCGCCAGCAGCCCAGATCTTGCCAAAAACATTCAGTACTTC
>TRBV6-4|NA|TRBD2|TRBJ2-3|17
CASSDFGSGGSTDTQYF
TGTGCCAGCAGTGACTTTGGTAGCGGGGGAAGCACAGATACGCAGTATTTT
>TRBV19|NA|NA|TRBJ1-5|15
CASSITANSNQPQHF
TGTGCCAGTAGTATCACAGCTAATAGCAATCAGCCCCAGCATTTT
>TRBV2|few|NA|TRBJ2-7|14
CASSNTESSYEQYF
TGTGCCAGCAGTAATACAGAGAGCTCCTACGAGCAGTACTTC
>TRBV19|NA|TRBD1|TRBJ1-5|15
CASSDRVYSNQPQHF
TGTGCCAGCTCGGACAGGGTCTATAGCAATCAGCCCCAGCATTTT
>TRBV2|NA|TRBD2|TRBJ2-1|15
CASSIQRGGVDEQFF
TGTGCCAGCAGCATACAGCGGGGGGGCGTAGATGAGCAGTTCTTC
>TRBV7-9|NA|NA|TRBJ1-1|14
CASSLVREFTEAFF
TGTGCCAGCAGCTTAGTCAGGGAATTTACTGAAGCTTTCTTT
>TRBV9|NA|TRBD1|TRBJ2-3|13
CASGGQRTDTQYF
TGTGCCAGCGGGGGACAGCGCACAGATACGCAGTATTTT
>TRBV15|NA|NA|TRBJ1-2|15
CATSALIGDIYGYTF
TGTGCCACCAGCGCCCTCATAGGGGATATCTATGGCTACACCTTC
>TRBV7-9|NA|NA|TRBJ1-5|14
CASSLGGTNQPQHF
TGTGCCAGCAGCTTAGGTGGTACCAATCAGCCCCAGCATTTT
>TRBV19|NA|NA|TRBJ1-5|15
CASSMGQYSNQPQHF
TGTGCCAGTAGTATGGGCCAATACAGCAATCAGCCCCAGCATTTT
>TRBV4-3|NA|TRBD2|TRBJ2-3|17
CASSQALAGDFTDTQYF
TGCGCCAGCAGCCAAGCTCTAGCGGGGGACTTCACAGATACGCAGTATTTT
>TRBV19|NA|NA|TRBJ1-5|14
CASSIVGGNQPQHF
TGTGCCAGTAGTATAGTCGGGGGGAATCAGCCCCAGCATTTT
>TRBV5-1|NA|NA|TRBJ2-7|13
CASSLGADYEQYF
TGCGCCAGCAGCTTGGGTGCGGACTACGAGCAGTACTTC
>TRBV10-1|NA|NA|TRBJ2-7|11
CASSDSYEQYF
TGCGCCAGCAGTGACAGCTACGAGCAGTACTTC
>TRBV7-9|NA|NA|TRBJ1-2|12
CASSLLQGLYTF
TGTGCCAGCAGCTTGCTACAGGGTTTATACACCTTC
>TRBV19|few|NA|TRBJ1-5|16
CATHDLQGMGNQPQHF
TGTGCCACCCATGACCTTCAGGGGATGGGCAATCAGCCCCAGCATTTT
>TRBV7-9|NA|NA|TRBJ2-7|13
CASSSGVEYEQYF
TGTGCCAGCAGCTCGGGGGTTGAGTACGAGCAGTACTTC
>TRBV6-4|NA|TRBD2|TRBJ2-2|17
CASSDSRAGGPIGELFF
TGTGCCAGCAGTGACTCGAGAGCGGGGGGGCCAATCGGGGAGCTGTTTTTT
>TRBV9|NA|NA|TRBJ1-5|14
CASSVGQSNQPQHF
TGTGCCAGCAGCGTAGGACAAAGCAATCAGCCCCAGCATTTT
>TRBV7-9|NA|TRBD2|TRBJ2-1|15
CASSFRTSGGAIRFF
TGTGCCAGCAGCTTCAGAACTAGCGGGGGGGCGATCCGGTTCTTC
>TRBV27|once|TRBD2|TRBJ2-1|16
CANLGPTSGVYNEQFF
TGTGCCAACCTAGGTCCAACTAGCGGGGTCTACAATGAGCAGTTCTTC
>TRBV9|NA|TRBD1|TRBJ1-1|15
CASSVTGGLNTEAFF
TGTGCCAGCAGCGTTACAGGGGGTCTGAACACTGAAGCTTTCTTT
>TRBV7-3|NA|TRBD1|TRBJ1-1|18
CASSLEGAHTVPNTEAFF
TGTGCCAGCAGCTTGGAGGGGGCCCACACAGTGCCCAACACTGAAGCTTTCTTT
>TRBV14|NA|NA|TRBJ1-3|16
CASSQGSRSGRNTIYF
TGTGCCAGCAGCCAAGGGAGCCGCTCTGGTAGAAACACCATATATTTT
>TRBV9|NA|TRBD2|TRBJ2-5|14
CASSEGGPQETQYF
TGTGCCAGCAGCGAGGGAGGGCCTCAAGAGACCCAGTACTTC